This is a list of T cell receptor beta chains from one sample in a study of cytomegalovirus exposure and HLA in healthy donors. TCRdb's table, derived via immunoSEQ multiplex PCR, lists solely in-frame clones and lacks some. The sample has 150,000 to 200,000 clones; approximately 80% are singletons. The material sequenced was PBMCs. Receptors were obtained from a male donor in good health and CMV-seronegative. The CDR3 runs from the conserved cysteine through the conserved F or W. A D gene is named only where the DNA matches it firmly. For some rows the clone size is stated as once, few or many, or as a class when expanded; others skip it.

D gene | clone size | J gene | V gene | CDR3 DNA | CDR3 protein
TRBD2 | NA | TRBJ2-1 | TRBV29-1 | TGCAGCGTCAACGGACTAGCGGGACCATCCGGTGAGCAGTTCTTC | CSVNGLAGPSGEQFF
TRBD1 | NA | TRBJ1-2 | TRBV18 | TGTGCCAGCTCACCAATGGGAGTAGGGACAGAATATGGCTACACCTTC | CASSPMGVGTEYGYTF
TRBD1 | NA | TRBJ2-7 | TRBV6-1 | TGTGCCAGCAGTGAATGGACAGGGACCTCCTACGAGCAGTACTTC | CASSEWTGTSYEQYF
TRBD2 | NA | TRBJ2-5 | TRBV19 | TGTGCCAGTAGTATCCCGCGAGCGGGGGGCGAAGAGACCCAGTACTTC | CASSIPRAGGEETQYF
TRBD1 | NA | TRBJ1-2 | TRBV6-6 | TGTGCCAGCAGTCCGGGACAGAGGGTCTATGGCTACACCTTC | CASSPGQRVYGYTF
TRBD2 | NA | TRBJ2-7 | TRBV19 | TGTGCCAGTAGTATGAAGGGACTAGCGGCTACCTACGAGCAGTACTTC | CASSMKGLAATYEQYF
NA | NA | TRBJ2-7 | TRBV11-3 | TGTGCCAGTCCTTCGACTCTCGACCACGAGCAGTACTTC | CASPSTLDHEQYF
NA | NA | TRBJ1-5 | TRBV28 | TGTGCCAGCAGTTTGGGAGTCAGTTCCAATCAGCCCCAGCATTTT | CASSLGVSSNQPQHF
NA | NA | TRBJ1-5 | TRBV5-8 | TGTGCCAGCAGCTTCTTCAATCAGCCCCAGCATTTT | CASSFFNQPQHF
TRBD1 | NA | TRBJ1-2 | TRBV5-1 | TGCGCCAGCAGCATGCTACAGGGGATGGACGGCTACACCTTC | CASSMLQGMDGYTF
TRBD1 | NA | TRBJ2-7 | TRBV19 | TGTGCCAGTAGTATGGCTCAGGGGGCCTACGAGCAGTACTTC | CASSMAQGAYEQYF
NA | NA | TRBJ2-1 | TRBV27 | TGTGCCAGCAGTGCGGACATGGGGGGTTACAATGAGCAGTTCTTC | CASSADMGGYNEQFF
TRBD2 | NA | TRBJ2-5 | TRBV5-4 | TGTGCCAGCACCCTAGGGACTAGCGGGAGTCTGGAGCAGTACTTC | CASTLGTSGSLEQYF
NA | NA | TRBJ2-3 | TRBV7-3 | TGTGCCAGCAGCCACGGACAGTACACAGATACGCAGTATTTT | CASSHGQYTDTQYF
NA | NA | TRBJ1-1 | TRBV4-2 | TGTGCCAGCAGCCAAAGAGCTGAAGCTTTCTTT | CASSQRAEAFF
TRBD2 | few | TRBJ2-7 | TRBV27 | TGTGCCAGCAGTACAAATCCCGGGACTAGGACTTACGAGCAGTACTTC | CASSTNPGTRTYEQYF
TRBD1 | NA | TRBJ2-7 | TRBV5-5 | TGTGCCAGCAGCTTGGGGGGGACAGGAACCTACGAGCAGTACTTC | CASSLGGTGTYEQYF
TRBD1 | NA | TRBJ1-2 | TRBV10-1 | TGCGCCAGCAGTGAGTCGGGTAGGAAAAGGGGGCTGAAGGGCTACACCTTC | CASSESGRKRGLKGYTF
NA | NA | TRBJ1-6 | TRBV6-1 | TGTGCCAGCAGTGAAGAGGCCTTCCAGGGTTCACCCCTCCACTTT | CASSEEAFQGSPLHF
TRBD2 | NA | TRBJ2-2 | TRBV7-9 | TGTGCCAGCACCGTCGGACTAGCGGGAGGGCCGGGCACCGGGGAGCTGTTTTTT | CASTVGLAGGPGTGELFF
NA | NA | TRBJ1-1 | TRBV6-6 | TGTGCCAGCAGTTATCGGGAGTCTGTCAAAGCTTTCTTT | CASSYRESVKAFF
NA | few | TRBJ1-5 | TRBV6-1 | TGTGCCAGCGGAATATCGGGACACTCGAATCAGCCCCAGCATTTT | CASGISGHSNQPQHF
TRBD1 | NA | TRBJ2-3 | TRBV4-3 | TGCGCCAGCAGCCAAGATCTGCAGGGGGCGGTAGGCACAGATACGCAGTATTTT | CASSQDLQGAVGTDTQYF
NA | NA | TRBJ2-7 | TRBV19 | TGTGCCAGTAGGCCCTCAGTTCGCAGCTACGAGCAGTACTTC | CASRPSVRSYEQYF
TRBD2 | NA | TRBJ2-3 | TRBV19 | TGTGCCAGTAGTATAGATTCGGGAGCGGGGGGCACAGATACGCAGTATTTT | CASSIDSGAGGTDTQYF
TRBD2 | NA | TRBJ2-1 | TRBV13 | TGTGCCAGCAGCCCAGGGACTAGCGGGACCCAGTTCTTC | CASSPGTSGTQFF
NA | once | TRBJ2-3 | TRBV7-3 | TGTGCCAGCAGCCAGTCCTCCGTCCGCACAGATACGCAGTATTTT | CASSQSSVRTDTQYF
NA | NA | TRBJ2-3 | TRBV4-3 | TGCGCCAGCAGCCAAGGGTCCCAGTGGACAGATACGCAGTATTTT | CASSQGSQWTDTQYF
TRBD2 | NA | TRBJ2-1 | TRBV29-1 | TGCAGCGTTGTAGGGCGGGGAGGGGAGCAGTTCTTC | CSVVGRGGEQFF
TRBD1 | NA | TRBJ1-6 | TRBV6-1 | TGTGCCAGCAGTGAGCACGGGACAGGGGTTTCACCCCTCCACTTT | CASSEHGTGVSPLHF
TRBD1 | NA | TRBJ1-1 | TRBV5-1 | TGCGCCAGCAAGGGGGGGACAGGTGGGAACACTGAAGCTTTCTTT | CASKGGTGGNTEAFF